This TCR beta chain is drawn from a study of naive and memory T cell subsets. Notes on this clonotype: Antigen specificity is unknown. The junction and the germline gene differ at one end; a read error may be behind it.

An oligonucleotide containing a UMI was ligated to the 3' end of TCR cDNA. Whole-blood samples were approximately 2.6 ml of peripheral blood from healthy adult volunteers. Input was roughly 1 to 1000 ng of DNase-treated total RNA without cell sorting. The CDR3 has 16 residues. Germline values: CDR1 ENHRY, CDR2 SYGVKD. Amplification of ligated cDNA took four PCR rounds with SP2 and nested alpha and beta constant primers. TCRdb re-called the 5' RACE reads through MiXCR, storing one row per CDR3 protein. The profile shows about 48,000 distinct CDR3 sequences, around 4.7% of them singletons. Findings and caveats of the study: The RNA method is potentially sensitive to activation and differentiation changes.

This sequence joins TRBV10-3 and TRBJ1-2; a weak D match, TRBD1 (5 bases). The TCR comes from a female donor in good health. CDR3 sequence: CAISESIMGRGDGDTF. The CDR3 region has the DNA TGTGCCATCAGTGAGTCTATAATGGGCAGAGGGGATGGCGACACCTTC.